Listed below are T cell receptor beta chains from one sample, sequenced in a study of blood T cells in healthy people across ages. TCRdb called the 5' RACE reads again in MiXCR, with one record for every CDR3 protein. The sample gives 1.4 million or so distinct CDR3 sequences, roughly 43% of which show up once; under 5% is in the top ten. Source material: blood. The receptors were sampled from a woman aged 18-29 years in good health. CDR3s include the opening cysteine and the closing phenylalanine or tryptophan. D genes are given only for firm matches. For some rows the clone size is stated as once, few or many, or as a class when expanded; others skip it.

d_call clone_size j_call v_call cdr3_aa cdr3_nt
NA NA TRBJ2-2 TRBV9 CASNAKNTGELFF TGTGCCAGCAACGCGAAGAACACCGGGGAGCTGTTTTTT
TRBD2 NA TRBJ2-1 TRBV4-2 CASSQVPLAPSSYNKQFF TGTGCCAGCAGCCAAGTGCCACTAGCGCCGAGCTCCTACAATAAGCAGTTCTTC
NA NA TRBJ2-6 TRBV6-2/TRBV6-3 CASSYSPLSGANVLTF TGTGCCAGCAGTTACTCTCCCCTCTCTGGGGCCAACGTCCTGACTTTC
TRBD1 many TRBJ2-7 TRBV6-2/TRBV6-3 CASSTDGTGAYEQYF TGTGCCAGCAGTACCGACGGGACAGGTGCCTACGAGCAGTACTTC
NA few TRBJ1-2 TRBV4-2 CASSHATRDFNKYGYTF TGTGCCAGCAGCCATGCGACACGGGACTTTAACAAGTATGGCTACACCTTC
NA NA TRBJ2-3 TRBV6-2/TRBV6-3 CASSYRYYSTDTQYF TGTGCCAGCAGTTACCGATACTATAGCACAGATACGCAGTATTTT
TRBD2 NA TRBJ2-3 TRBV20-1 CSARVSGSTDTRYF TGCAGTGCTAGAGTTAGCGGGTCCACAGATACGCGGTATTTT
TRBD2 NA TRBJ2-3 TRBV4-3 CASSPGPAGTSTDTQYF TGCGCCAGCAGCCCTGGGCCAGCGGGAACCAGCACAGATACGCAGTATTTT
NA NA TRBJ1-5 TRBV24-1 CATSDPDGPNQPQHF TGTGCCACCAGTGATCCCGACGGTCCTAATCAGCCCCAGCATTTT
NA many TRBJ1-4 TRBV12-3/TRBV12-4 CASSLWAFGYAEKLFF TGTGCCAGCAGTTTATGGGCCTTTGGGTATGCGGAAAAACTGTTTTTT
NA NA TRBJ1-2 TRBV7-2 CASSSWQGGYGYTF TGTGCCAGCAGCTCCTGGCAGGGAGGTTATGGCTACACCTTC
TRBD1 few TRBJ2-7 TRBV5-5 CASSPGGASYEQYF TGTGCCAGCAGCCCAGGGGGAGCTTCCTACGAGCAGTACTTC
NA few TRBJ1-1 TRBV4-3 CASSQDTRVTNTEAFF TGCGCCAGCAGCCAAGATACAAGGGTTACGAACACTGAAGCTTTCTTT
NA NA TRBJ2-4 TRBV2 CASSVVGGNIQYF TGTGCCAGCAGTGTAGTGGGGGGAAACATTCAGTACTTC
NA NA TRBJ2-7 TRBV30 CAWGRSSYNEQYF TGTGCCTGGGGAAGAAGCTCCTACAATGAGCAGTACTTC
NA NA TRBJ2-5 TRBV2 CAISGLKKETQYF TGTGCCATATCGGGACTTAAGAAAGAGACCCAGTACTTC
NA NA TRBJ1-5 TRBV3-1 CASSQDHSGQPQHF TGTGCCAGCAGCCAAGACCATTCCGGTCAGCCCCAGCATTTT
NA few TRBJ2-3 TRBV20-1 CSDQAASTDTQYF TGCAGTGACCAAGCGGCCAGCACAGATACGCAGTATTTT
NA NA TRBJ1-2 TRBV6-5 CASSYSSATYLPHGYTF TGTGCCAGCAGTTACAGTTCGGCGACTTACTTACCCCATGGCTACACCTTC
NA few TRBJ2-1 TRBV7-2 CASNSDEQFF TGTGCCAGCAACTCGGATGAGCAGTTCTTC
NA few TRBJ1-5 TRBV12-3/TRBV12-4 CASSITASNQPQHF TGTGCCAGCAGCATAACAGCTAGCAATCAGCCCCAGCATTTT
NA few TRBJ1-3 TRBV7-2 CASSLVTSGNTIYF TGTGCCAGCAGCTTAGTGACGTCTGGAAACACCATATATTTT
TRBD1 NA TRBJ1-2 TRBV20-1 CSARGGQGLVYGYTF TGCAGTGCTAGAGGGGGACAGGGTCTTGTCTATGGCTACACCTTC
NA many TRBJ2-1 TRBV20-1 CSAGLGLPYNEQFF TGCAGTGCTGGACTGGGCCTCCCCTACAATGAGCAGTTCTTC
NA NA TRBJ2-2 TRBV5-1 CASSLWRLRTGELFF TGCGCCAGCAGCTTGTGGCGGTTGAGGACCGGGGAGCTGTTTTTT
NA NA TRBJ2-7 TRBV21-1 CASSKAPGAEQYF TGTGCCAGCAGCAAAGCGCCCGGGGCCGAGCAGTACTTC
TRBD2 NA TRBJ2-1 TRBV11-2 CASSLVGLAVYNEQFF TGTGCCAGCAGCTTAGTAGGGCTAGCGGTCTACAATGAGCAGTTCTTC
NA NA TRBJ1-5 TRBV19 CASSIARGLQPQHF TGTGCCAGTAGTATTGCACGCGGCCTTCAGCCCCAGCATTTT
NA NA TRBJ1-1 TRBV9 CASSPKERRTEAFF TGTGCCAGCAGCCCAAAGGAACGGCGCACTGAAGCTTTCTTT
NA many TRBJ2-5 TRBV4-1 CASSRTGETQYF TGCGCCAGCAGCCGAACTGGCGAGACCCAGTACTTC
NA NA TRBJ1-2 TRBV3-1 CASRRGMGYGYTF TGTGCCAGCAGAAGGGGGATGGGGTATGGCTACACCTTC
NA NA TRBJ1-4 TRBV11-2 CASSLEARGNEKLFF TGTGCCAGCAGCTTAGAGGCCAGGGGTAATGAAAAACTGTTTTTT
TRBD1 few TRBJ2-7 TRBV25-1 CASSALGQPSYEQYF TGTGCCAGCAGTGCGCTGGGACAGCCCTCCTACGAGCAGTACTTC
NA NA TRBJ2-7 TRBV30 CAWRSLGGEQYF TGTGCCTGGAGGTCTCTGGGGGGCGAGCAGTACTTC
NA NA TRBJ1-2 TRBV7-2 CASSFGQNSYGYTF TGTGCCAGCAGCTTTGGACAGAATAGCTATGGCTACACCTTC
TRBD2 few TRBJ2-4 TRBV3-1 CASSQQPGGGKNIQYF TGTGCCAGCAGCCAACAACCTGGCGGGGGCAAAAACATTCAGTACTTC
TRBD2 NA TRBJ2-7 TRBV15 CATSSSSGSLYEQYF TGTGCCACCAGCAGTTCTAGCGGGAGCTTGTACGAGCAGTACTTC
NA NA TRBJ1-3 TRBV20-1 CSASAWGSGNTIYF TGCAGTGCCTCAGCCTGGGGATCTGGAAACACCATATATTTT
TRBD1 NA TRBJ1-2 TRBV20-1 CSASQDREGYTF TGCAGTGCTTCACAAGACAGGGAAGGCTACACCTTC
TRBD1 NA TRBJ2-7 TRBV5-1 CASSFARTGNYEQYF TGCGCCAGCAGCTTTGCACGGACAGGGAACTACGAGCAGTACTTC
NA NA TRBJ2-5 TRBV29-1 CSVQQETQYF TGCAGCGTCCAACAAGAGACCCAGTACTTC
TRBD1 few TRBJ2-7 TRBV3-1 CASSQDPGGASEQYF TGTGCCAGCAGCCAAGATCCAGGGGGCGCCTCCGAGCAGTACTTC
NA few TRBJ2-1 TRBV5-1 CASFPSSLYNEQFF TGCGCCAGCTTTCCTAGCTCCCTCTACAATGAGCAGTTCTTC
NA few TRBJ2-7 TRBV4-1 CASSRLVGQLSYEQYF TGCGCCAGCAGCCGCCTTGTCGGACAGCTATCCTACGAGCAGTACTTC
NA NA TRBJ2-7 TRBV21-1 CASSKVQGVSYEQYF TGTGCCAGCAGCAAAGTCCAGGGAGTATCGTACGAGCAGTACTTC
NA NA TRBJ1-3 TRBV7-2 CASSFRKSSGNTIYF TGTGCCAGCAGCTTTAGAAAGAGCTCTGGAAACACCATATATTTT
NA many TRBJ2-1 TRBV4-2 CASSQVSGISYNEQFF TGTGCCAGCAGCCAAGTGTCCGGAATCTCCTACAATGAGCAGTTCTTC
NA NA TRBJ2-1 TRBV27 CASSIFPPDRTYNEQFF TGTGCCAGCAGTATCTTCCCGCCCGACAGAACCTACAATGAGCAGTTCTTC